This record covers a single TCR beta chain. This entry is derived from a study of blood T cell repertoires in COVID-19. Generated by immunoSEQ multiplex PCR, the TCRdb table keeps only in-frame clones and is missing some. The table has some 200,000 clones, 82% seen once; the top ten hold about 6.9%. Looked up from germline, CDR1 is SGHAT and CDR2 is FQNNGV. The length of the CDR3 is 15 residues. V was clipped by 7 bases and J by 2 bases, with 16 bases between them. Material: peripheral blood. The chain links TRBV11-2 to TRBJ2-3, with D maybe TRBD1 (6 bases). This TCR came from a human donor with acute or convalescent COVID-19. The donor label of this sample is uncertain. The CDR3 sequence is CASNAQGTYTDTQYF. DNA for the CDR3: TGTGCCAGCAATGCCCAGGGGACCTACACAGATACGCAGTATTTT. Full variable domain (remainder filled in from reference TRBV11-2 and TRBJ2-3): EAGVAQSPRYKIIEKRQSVAFWCNPISGHATLYWYQQILGQGPKLLIQFQNNGVVDDSQLPKDRFSAERLKGVDSTLKIQPAKLEDSAVYLCASNAQGTYTDTQYFGPGTRLTVL.